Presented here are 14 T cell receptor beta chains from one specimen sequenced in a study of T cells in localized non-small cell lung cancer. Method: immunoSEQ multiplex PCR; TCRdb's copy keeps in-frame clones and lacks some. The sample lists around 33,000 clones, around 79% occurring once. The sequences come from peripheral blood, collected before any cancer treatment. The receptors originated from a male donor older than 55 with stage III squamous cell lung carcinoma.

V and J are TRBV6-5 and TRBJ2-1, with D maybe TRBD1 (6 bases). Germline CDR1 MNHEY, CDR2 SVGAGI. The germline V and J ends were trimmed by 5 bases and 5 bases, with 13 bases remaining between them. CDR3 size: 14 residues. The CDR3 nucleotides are TGTGCCAGCAGTGGTTGGGACAAGAACAATGAGCAGTTCTTC. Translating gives CASSGWDKNNEQFF.

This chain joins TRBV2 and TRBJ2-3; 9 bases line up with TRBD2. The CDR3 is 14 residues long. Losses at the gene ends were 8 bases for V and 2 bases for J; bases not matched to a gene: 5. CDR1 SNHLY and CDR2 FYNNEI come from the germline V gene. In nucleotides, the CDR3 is TGTGCCAGCGAAATAGCGGGGGACACAGATACGCAGTATTTT. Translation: CASEIAGDTDTQYF.

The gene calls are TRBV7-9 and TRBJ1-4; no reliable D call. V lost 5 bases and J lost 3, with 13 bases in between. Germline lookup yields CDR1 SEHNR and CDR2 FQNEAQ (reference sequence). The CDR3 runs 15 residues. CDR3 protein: CASSPTARPNEKLFF. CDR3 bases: TGTGCCAGCAGCCCAACGGCCAGACCTAATGAAAAACTGTTTTTT.

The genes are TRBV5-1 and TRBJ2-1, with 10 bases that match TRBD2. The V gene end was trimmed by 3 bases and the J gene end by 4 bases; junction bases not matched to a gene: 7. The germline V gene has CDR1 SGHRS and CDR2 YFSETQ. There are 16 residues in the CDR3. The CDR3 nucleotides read TGCGCCAGCAGCTCGACTAGCGGGTTATTATACAATGAGCAGTTCTTC. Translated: CASSSTSGLLYNEQFF.

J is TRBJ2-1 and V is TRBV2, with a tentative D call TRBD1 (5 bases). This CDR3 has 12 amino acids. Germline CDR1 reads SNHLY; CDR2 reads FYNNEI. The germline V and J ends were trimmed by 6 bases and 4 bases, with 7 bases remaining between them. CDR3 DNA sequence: TGTGCCAGCAGGGACATGTACAATGAGCAGTTCTTC. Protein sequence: CASRDMYNEQFF.

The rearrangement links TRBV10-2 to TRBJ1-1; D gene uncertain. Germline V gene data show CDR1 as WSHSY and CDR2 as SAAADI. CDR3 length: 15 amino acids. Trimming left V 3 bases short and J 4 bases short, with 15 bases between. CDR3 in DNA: TGCGCCAGCAGTGAATATGCGGCAGCGCTCACTGAAGCTTTCTTT. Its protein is CASSEYAAALTEAFF.

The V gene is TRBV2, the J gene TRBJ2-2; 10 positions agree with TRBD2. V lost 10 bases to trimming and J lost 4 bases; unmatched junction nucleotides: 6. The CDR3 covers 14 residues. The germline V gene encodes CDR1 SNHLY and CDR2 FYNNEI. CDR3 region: CATPSGRPTGELFF. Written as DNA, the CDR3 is TGTGCCACCCCTAGCGGGAGACCCACCGGGGAGCTGTTTTTT.

CDR3 sequence (DNA): TGTGCCAGCAGCTTAGGGGTCAGGGGGCTAAGGATAAGCAATCAGCCCCAGCATTTT. Translated: CASSLGVRGLRISNQPQHF. The chain uses TRBV7-2 and TRBJ1-5; 8 bases match TRBD1. V lost 1 base to trimming and J lost 1 base; unmatched junction nucleotides: 12. Looked up from germline, CDR1 is SGHTA and CDR2 is FQGNSA. The CDR3 totals 19 residues.

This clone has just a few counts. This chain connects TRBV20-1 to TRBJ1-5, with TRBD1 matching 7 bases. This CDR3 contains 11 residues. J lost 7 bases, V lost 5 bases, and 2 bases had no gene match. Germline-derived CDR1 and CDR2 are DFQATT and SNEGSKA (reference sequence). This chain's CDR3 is CSAGGGQPQHF. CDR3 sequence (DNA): TGCAGTGCTGGAGGGGGCCAGCCCCAGCATTTT.

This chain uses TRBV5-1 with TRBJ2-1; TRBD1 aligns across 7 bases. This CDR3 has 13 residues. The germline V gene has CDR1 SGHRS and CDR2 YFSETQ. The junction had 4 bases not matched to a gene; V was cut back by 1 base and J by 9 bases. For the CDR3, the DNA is TGCGCCAGCAGCTTGCCCGGGACAGTTGAGCAGTTCTTC. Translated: CASSLPGTVEQFF.

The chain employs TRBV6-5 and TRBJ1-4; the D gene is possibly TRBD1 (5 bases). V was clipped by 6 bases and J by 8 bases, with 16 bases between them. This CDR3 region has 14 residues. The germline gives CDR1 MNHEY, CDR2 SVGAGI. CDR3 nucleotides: TGTGCCAGCAGCGGGGCTCTGACGGGGGAAAAACTGTTTTTT. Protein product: CASSGALTGEKLFF.

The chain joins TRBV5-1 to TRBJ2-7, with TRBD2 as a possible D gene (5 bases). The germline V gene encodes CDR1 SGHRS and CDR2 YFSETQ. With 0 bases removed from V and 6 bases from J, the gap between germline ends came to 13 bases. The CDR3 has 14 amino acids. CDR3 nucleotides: TGCGCCAGCAGCTTGGCCGGGAATGGAGGCGAGCAGTACTTC. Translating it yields CASSLAGNGGEQYF.

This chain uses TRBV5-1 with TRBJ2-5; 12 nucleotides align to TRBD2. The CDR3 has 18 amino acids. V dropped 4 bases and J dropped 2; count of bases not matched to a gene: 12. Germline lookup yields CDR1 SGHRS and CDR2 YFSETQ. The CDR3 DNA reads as TGCGCCAGCAGCAAAGGGACTAGCGGGCGAGCGCAACAAGAGACCCAGTACTTC. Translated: CASSKGTSGRAQQETQYF.

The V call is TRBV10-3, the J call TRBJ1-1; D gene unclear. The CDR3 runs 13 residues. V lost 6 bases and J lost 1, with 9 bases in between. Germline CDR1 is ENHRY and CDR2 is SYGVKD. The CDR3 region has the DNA TGTGCCATCAGGGATACATCGAACACTGAAGCTTTCTTT. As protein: CAIRDTSNTEAFF.